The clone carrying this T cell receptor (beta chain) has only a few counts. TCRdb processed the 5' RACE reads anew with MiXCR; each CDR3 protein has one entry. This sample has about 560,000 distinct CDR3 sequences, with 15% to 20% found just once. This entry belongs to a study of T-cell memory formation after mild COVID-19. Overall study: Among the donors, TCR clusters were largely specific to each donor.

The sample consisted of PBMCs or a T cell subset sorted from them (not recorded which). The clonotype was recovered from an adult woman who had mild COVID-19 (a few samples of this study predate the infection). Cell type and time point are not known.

The CDR3 DNA reads TGTGCCAGCAGCTTGGCGGTGGGGGTACTCGACGAGCAGTACTTC. Residues: CASSLAVGVLDEQYF. The rearrangement links TRBV5-5 to TRBJ2-7; D tentatively fits TRBD1 or TRBD2 (5 bases each). Germline CDR1 and CDR2: SGHKS and YYEKEE (reference sequence). CDR3 length equals 15 residues. V dropped 0 bases and J dropped 5 bases, with 15 bases sitting between them.